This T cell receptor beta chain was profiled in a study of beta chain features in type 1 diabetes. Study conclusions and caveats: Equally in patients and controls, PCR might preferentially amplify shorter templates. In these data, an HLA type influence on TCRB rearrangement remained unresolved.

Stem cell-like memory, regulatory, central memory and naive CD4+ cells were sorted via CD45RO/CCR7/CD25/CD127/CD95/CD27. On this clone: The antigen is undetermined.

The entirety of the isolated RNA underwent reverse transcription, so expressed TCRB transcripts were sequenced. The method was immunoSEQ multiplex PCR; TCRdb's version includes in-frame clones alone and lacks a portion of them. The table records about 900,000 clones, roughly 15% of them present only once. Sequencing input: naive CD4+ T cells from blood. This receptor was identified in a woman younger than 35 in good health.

Written as DNA, the CDR3 is TGTGCCAGCAGTAAACCCCCAAGAGGGGGGGAGCTGTTTTTT. This translates into CASSKPPRGGELFF. This chain joins TRBV28 and TRBJ2-2; D is perhaps TRBD2 (5 bases). V was pared by 5 bases and J by 8 bases, with 15 bases between. The CDR3 has 14 residues. Germline V gene data show CDR1 as MDHEN and CDR2 as SYDVKM.